This T cell receptor beta chain was documented in a study of CD8 T cells in Susac syndrome. Whole-study results and caveats: The CD4+ T cell repertoires in Susac syndrome were not clonally expanded.

About this clonotype: Antigen unknown.

The length of the CDR3 is 15 residues. V shed 0 bases and J shed 0 bases, with 9 bases lying between them. Per germline, CDR1 SGDLS and CDR2 YYNGEE. The RNA, roughly 0.5 to 1 ug, was put through reverse transcription using random hexamers. Each CDR3 protein is one row after TCRdb ran MiXCR on the immunoSEQ multiplex PCR reads. The sample records about 210,000 distinct CDR3 sequences, roughly 93% being singletons. Source material: CD4+ T cells from PBMCs. The J gene is TRBJ1-1, the V gene TRBV9; no firm D call. The receptor comes from a human donor with Susac syndrome. CDR3 region: CASSVGGQMNTEAFF. Written as DNA, the CDR3 is TGTGCCAGCAGCGTAGGAGGGCAGATGAACACTGAAGCTTTCTTT. The entire variable domain, with the rest obtained from reference TRBV9 and TRBJ1-1, is as follows: DSGVTQTPKHLITATGQRVTLRCSPRSGDLSVYWYQQSLDQGLQFLIQYYNGEERAKGNILERFSAQQFPDLHSELNLSSLELGDSALYFCASSVGGQMNTEAFFGQGTRLTVV.